This T cell receptor beta chain was retrieved from a study of persistence of HIV-infected CD4 T cells. Study-wide background: Donors had been on suppressive ART for a median of around eight years. Antigen stimulation activated a lower proportion of cells, more of them memory, than anti-CD3/anti-CD28 stimulation.

To note about this clone: The target antigen is unknown.

Germline CDR1 reads MGHRA; CDR2 reads YSYEKL. Trimming took off 1 base at V and 7 bases at J, with 10 bases between the two ends. The CDR3 has 14 amino acids. The libraries were made with immunoSEQ version 4 in survey mode. TCRdb's copy holds only in-frame clones and misses some; the assay was immunoSEQ multiplex PCR. The sample includes roughly 43,000 clones, 89% of them seen just once. Nonspecific anti-CD3/anti-CD28 bead stimulation represents the broad CD4+ T cell repertoire. Responding CD4+ T cells were sorted by upregulation of both CD40 ligand and CD69. Adults with HIV-1 started suppressive ART while chronically infected. Before stimulation, PBMCs underwent CD8+ T cell depletion.

Sequencing was performed on CD4+ T cells sorted from PBMCs after approximately 19-hour stimulation, taken from a patient who received antiretroviral therapy. This clonotype was obtained from an adult man with HIV who was CMV-seropositive. J is TRBJ1-4 and V is TRBV4-1, with D possibly TRBD1 on 5 matching bases. The DNA for the CDR3 is TGCGCCAGCAGCCAAGGGGGGACGGGTGAAAAACTGTTTTTT. Protein: CASSQGGTGEKLFF.